This TCR beta chain was captured in a study of T cell repertoires in cytomegalovirus infection. Overall study: Indications came from public TCR beta signatures; they pointed to CMV infection and to a matching HLA type.

From the reads, TCRdb called clonotypes with MiXCR, one entry per CDR3 protein. The sample has fewer than 650,000 distinct CDR3 sequences, 40% seen once. In the case of this clonotype: Its antigen is unknown.

The length of the CDR3 is 17 residues. CDR1 is MNHNY, CDR2 SVGAGI, per germline (reference sequence). V was clipped by 2 bases and J by 6 bases; unmatched bases: 11. The starting material was cultured PBMCs, obtained from culture after CMV antigen stimulation. This clonotype was sampled from a human donor in good health (CMV status not recorded). Some clones in this sample may be carry-over from other donors' samples. This chain links TRBV6-6 with TRBJ1-5, with TRBD1 matching over 9 bases. The CDR3 nucleotides are TGTGCCAGCAGTTACCGAGCCGGGACAGGGTCAAGTCAGCCCCAGCATTTT. Translated: CASSYRAGTGSSQPQHF.